The subject of this entry is one T cell receptor (beta chain). No antigen is known for it. Base-call qualities are not available, and no considerably larger clone is one nucleotide away. Taken with the paper, the label for time point translates to: roughly 27 days on oral tofacitinib. What the treatment or condition label conveys for this sample: oral pan-JAK inhibitor, 5-10 mg twice daily. Lesional scalp punch biopsies and peripheral blood were collected from alopecia areata patients. PBMCs were isolated by density centrifugation and stained for CD3, CD4 and CD8, after which CD4+ and CD8+ T cells were sorted on a FACSAria. Reading the germline V gene (reference sequence) gives CDR1 GTSNPN and CDR2 SVGIG. V gives up 0 bases and J gives up 4 bases, and the segment between their germline ends measures 13 bases. The CDR3 covers 15 residues, taking in both the cysteine and the phenylalanine. The read is trimmed to its CDR3 DNA, 45 bases read in frame from base 1.

These data originate in a study of CD8+ T cells in alopecia areata (dated by TCRdb to the late 2010s). The study in broad terms: Treated patients were enrolled in an open-label pilot trial of oral tofacitinib, 5 to 10 mg twice daily, for moderate-to-severe alopecia areata. Tofacitinib was given for 6 to 18 months, followed by 6 months of follow-up off drug to assess delayed response and recurrence. Disease severity in treated patients was measured with the SALT score, which quantifies the percentage of affected scalp surface area. In both human patients and the C3H/HeJ mouse model, the study applied high-throughput TCRbeta sequencing to look at T cell clonal expansion in alopecia areata. Human TCRbeta sequencing covered scalp tissue and sorted CD4+ and CD8+ peripheral blood T cells from patchy and totalis/universalis alopecia areata patients and healthy controls. Biopsies were taken from tofacitinib-treated patients at baseline and at 4 and 24 weeks of treatment, and a later scalp biopsy was taken in several of the tofacitinib-treated patients. Scalp clonality was compared among normal scalp (n=4), patchy alopecia areata scalp (n=8), and alopecia totalis/universalis scalp (n=8). The RNA source kit depended on sample type: the PAXgene miRNA kit for fixed scalp, the miRNeasy kit for PBMCs, and the RNeasy kit for mouse skin. immunoSEQ multiplex PCR using 35 Vbeta forward primers and 13 Jbeta reverse primers was used to amplify TCRbeta CDR3 regions.

Beyond this particular receptor, the publication reports: Compared with normal scalp, lesional scalp, particularly in alopecia totalis/universalis, had higher clonality and more expanded CD8+ clones, which suggests antigenic drive. During tofacitinib treatment, many expanded lesional clones stuck around in both scalp and blood, and this persistence may partly explain why relapse happens after treatment is stopped. Because the treated cohort was small and had just a single nonresponder, larger studies are needed to establish links between baseline CD8+ expansion and response. Unlike mouse skin, where gammadelta T cells dominate, normal human skin contains resident alphabeta T cells that get sequenced too, which complicates analysis of the scalp TCR repertoire. Tofacitinib significantly decreased scalp clonality and the number of expanded CD8+ clones among the top 100 scalp clones. Shared TCR sequences between patients were less evident than in mice, which may be partly attributable to HLA diversity in the patient population.

Library preparation was by the immunoSEQ multiplex PCR assay. RNA was extracted from all samples and reverse transcribed into cDNA, which served as template for TCR sequencing. First-strand cDNA was synthesized with SuperScript III using a 2:1 mix of oligo-dT and random hexamers. A synthetic immune receptor repertoire was used to gauge amplification bias, and whatever bias remained was removed computationally. Per the authors' processing: After raw reads were preprocessed to remove errors, the CDR3 was defined following IMGT conventions as running from the conserved cysteine to phenylalanine. To get clonality, Shannon entropy was normalized by log2 of the number of productive unique TCRs and the result was subtracted from 1. Whether each scalp clone was CD4 or CD8 was inferred by checking scalp TCRbeta sequences against the CD4 and CD8 repertoires from sorted blood. As stored in TCRdb, this immuneACCESS dataset retains in-frame rearrangements with V and J assigned. A fraction of the clones does not appear; measured against another copy, unresolved V genes explain less than half of the discrepancy, and the remainder lacks a known reason. D and trimming come from the DNA, and the V and J calls and clone size come from that table. The sample table holds 70,000 or so clones, of which 29% were seen once. The ten largest clonotypes hold about 15% of the sample.

This specimen consisted of CD8+ T cells sorted from blood, obtained at week 4, from a patient treated with tofacitinib. This TCR was recovered from a human donor with alopecia areata. The chain uses TRBV30 and TRBJ1-5; no D gene is confidently identified. DNA sequence: TGTGCCTGGAGTGTACGAGGGCAGTTGAATCAGCCCCAGCATTTT. This encodes CAWSVRGQLNQPQHF.